Listed below are T cell receptor beta chains from one sample, sequenced in a study of radiation and T cells in renal cell carcinoma. Generated by immunoSEQ multiplex PCR, the TCRdb table keeps only in-frame clones and is missing some. Of tens of thousands of clones in the sample, 82% are singletons; the top ten hold roughly 7%. The sequencing here drew on blood, taken from a patient whose treatment included radiotherapy and nephrectomy. These receptors were taken from a man aged 55 to 70 with renal cell carcinoma. The CDR3 runs from the conserved cysteine through the conserved F or W. D genes are given only for firm matches.

CASSSLGTGDAFF TRBV7-9 TRBD1
CASIGEGPNYGYTF TRBV6-5 NA
CASSIGNTIYF TRBV19 NA
CASSEGQGYGVGSNQPQHF TRBV2 TRBD1
CASSQDNYRANTGELFF TRBV4-2 NA
CASNFRGTGSSTDTQYF TRBV28 TRBD1
CATSRNRGQGEQYF TRBV15 TRBD1
CASSESWDLPDKLFF TRBV2 NA
CASSTGETEYQETQYF TRBV19 NA
CASSYASGDNEQFF TRBV6-6 TRBD2
CATSRGRTGRDYTDEQYF TRBV15 NA
CASSLVGALDEQYF TRBV5-6 NA
CASSRSGRVLQETQYF TRBV9 TRBD2
CASSDTGFEQYF TRBV9 NA
CASSIIGFQYEAFF TRBV19 NA
CASSPRTAPYEQYF TRBV11-3 NA
CASSISPKKDEQYF TRBV6-1 NA
CAWSVMRARVNGYTF TRBV30 NA
CASSRTSRYEQFF TRBV6-5 TRBD2
CAAGQGHEKLFF TRBV7-9 TRBD1
CAWSWGQETQYF TRBV30 NA
CASSLVSHGELFF TRBV7-9 NA
CASSRTRNTGELFF TRBV19 NA
CASGNNEQFF TRBV10-3 NA
CASSLGRGGGYTF TRBV7-9 NA
CASRQDRAAGEQFF TRBV10-1 TRBD1
CASRGQRERIEQYF TRBV5-1 TRBD2
CASSLGLDNEQFF TRBV7-7 NA
CASSATQTGLEGFF TRBV9 NA
CASSVSGNSYEQYF TRBV9 NA
CASSPVGYEQYF TRBV28 NA
CASRSGPYNEQFF TRBV19 NA
CASSYRTSGNDEQFF TRBV6-5 TRBD2
CASSYKGNEQYF TRBV6-5 NA
CATSRDWPDRGLAIQYF TRBV15 TRBD1
CASSLKLSEWTEGWDTEAFF TRBV28 NA
CAIFVEGEVEKLFF TRBV6-1 NA
CASSEQATSGNTIYF TRBV6-1 NA
CSVEGGTEGLFF TRBV29-1 NA
CASSGRTAPQHF TRBV7-9 NA
CASSLPMGDQPQHF TRBV28 NA
CASSRTGGHEQYF TRBV6-1 NA
CASSGLGQETQYF TRBV9 NA
CASSLALAGVNEQFF TRBV7-3 TRBD2
CASSHGTGFTDTQYF TRBV13 TRBD1
CASSKFQAGNTIYF TRBV23-1 NA
CAWATTLAGVTDTQYF TRBV30 TRBD2
CASSSRVPDTEAFF TRBV19 NA
CASRPSTISRSGTYEQYF TRBV28 TRBD2
CASSSEGFPSNQPQHF TRBV7-2 NA